What follows are 26 T cell receptor beta chains derived from one specimen sequenced in a study of early T cells in non-severe SARS-CoV-2 infection. TCRdb re-analysed the 5' RACE reads in MiXCR, keeping a single row per CDR3 protein. The sample holds 15,000 to 25,000 distinct CDR3 sequences, about 4.2% seen once. Sequenced: whole blood. The receptor set was obtained from an adult who was a healthcare worker with PCR-confirmed SARS-CoV-2 infection or an uninfected control (not recorded which).

This clonotype has a count of ten or more. V is TRBV3-1 and J is TRBJ2-2, with 7 bases aligning to TRBD2. CDR1 LGHDT and CDR2 YNNKEL come from the germline V gene (reference sequence). This CDR3 spans 16 amino acids. V trimming: 1 base; J trimming: 5 bases; junction bases outside the gene matches: 7. The CDR3 region is CASSQASGGGTGELFF. The CDR3 DNA reads as TGTGCCAGCAGCCAAGCTTCGGGAGGCGGGACCGGGGAGCTGTTTTTT.

This clonotype is medium-sized in the sample. The J gene is TRBJ2-1, the V gene TRBV10-1, with D possibly matching TRBD1 (6 bases). Germline V gives CDR1 WNHNN, CDR2 SYGVQD (reference sequence). The germline V and J ends were trimmed by 6 bases and 7 bases, with 16 bases remaining between them. The CDR3 totals 14 residues. The CDR3, as DNA: TGCGCCAGCAGCCGGGACACGGTCCTTAATGAGCAGTTCTTC. Residues: CASSRDTVLNEQFF.

This clonotype appeared many times. This chain joins TRBV20-1 and TRBJ2-7; 9 bases match TRBD2. Germline values: CDR1 DFQATT, CDR2 SNEGSKA (reference sequence). The CDR3 has 16 residues. Germline trimming cut 3 bases from V and 3 bases from J; bases unmatched to any gene: 12. The CDR3 DNA is TGCAGTGCTAGCCCTCCTCTTCTAGCGGGGATCTACGAGCAGTACTTC. Residues: CSASPPLLAGIYEQYF.

This clonotype has at least ten counts. V is TRBV11-1 and J is TRBJ2-1; D might be TRBD2 (5 bases). Germline V gives CDR1 SGHAT, CDR2 FQDESV (reference sequence). CDR3 length: 13 residues. V was shortened by 1 base and J by 4 bases, with 5 bases between the two germline ends. CDR3 nucleotides: TGTGCCAGCAGCTTAGGGACTTACAATGAGCAGTTCTTC. It specifies CASSLGTYNEQFF.

This clonotype has ten or more counts. The CDR3 region has the DNA TGTGCCAGCAGCTTAGCGGGAGGGTACACTGAAGCTTTCTTT. Translated, it gives CASSLAGGYTEAFF. The genes are TRBV7-9 and TRBJ1-1; D is uncertain. The V end lost 0 bases, the J end lost 3 bases, and 8 bases lay between the germline ends. CDR1 and CDR2 (germline): SEHNR, FQNEAQ (reference sequence). This CDR3 is built from 14 residues.

In this sample, this clonotype turned up many times. Here the CDR3 DNA reads TGTGCCACCGGAGCTAAAAGCACAGATACGCAGTATTTT. It translates to CATGAKSTDTQYF. J is TRBJ2-3 and V is TRBV10-3, with no clear D. The CDR3 is made up of 13 amino acids. The germline V and J ends were trimmed by 10 bases and 0 bases, with 11 bases remaining between them. CDR1 and CDR2 (germline): ENHRY, SYGVKD.

The count of this clonotype is one. This sequence joins TRBV2 and TRBJ1-2; no clear D. The CDR3 sequence is 12 residues long. V shed 7 bases and J shed 0 bases, with 6 bases lying between them. CDR1 and CDR2 (germline): SNHLY, FYNNEI. CDR3 loop: CASTESNYGYTF. In nucleotides, the CDR3 is TGTGCCAGCACAGAATCTAACTATGGCTACACCTTC.

By share, this clonotype ranks as medium-sized. V usage is TRBV11-3 and J usage is TRBJ2-3; the D is unclear. V lost 1 base and J lost 0, with 5 bases in between. CDR3 length equals 14 residues. Germline CDR1 is SGHNT and CDR2 is YENEEA. CDR3 in amino acids: CASSLGRSTDTQYF. CDR3 sequence (DNA): TGTGCCAGCAGCTTAGGGCGGAGCACAGATACGCAGTATTTT. Full variable domain (outside the CDR3, taken from reference TRBV11-3 and TRBJ2-3): EAGVVQSPRYKIIEKKQPVAFWCNPISGHNTLYWYLQNLGQGPELLIRYENEEAVDDSQLPKDRFSAERLKGVDSTLKIQPAELGDSAVYLCASSLGRSTDTQYFGPGTRLTVL.

With regard to this clonotype: This sequence may be a read error, since a much larger clone differs from it by one base. The rearrangement uses TRBV12-3 or TRBV12-4 and TRBJ2-5; 7 bases line up with TRBD2. The V segment lost 11 bases and the J segment 5 bases; nucleotides outside the gene matches: 11. The CDR3 sequence is 13 residues long. The CDR3 sequence is CAGTLGGVETQYF. The CDR3 DNA reads as TGTGCCGGCACCTTGGGAGGGGTGGAGACCCAGTACTTC.

This clonotype is medium-sized (0.01 to 0.1%) within its sample. The V call is TRBV20-1, the J call TRBJ1-2, with 7 bases identical to TRBD1. The CDR3 sequence is 19 residues long. J was trimmed by 4 bases and V by 6 bases; bases with no gene match: 26. Germline CDR1 reads DFQATT; CDR2 reads SNEGSKA (reference sequence). The chain's CDR3 is CSASRPIPRRQGIGYGYTF. For the CDR3, the DNA is TGCAGTGCAAGTAGACCTATTCCAAGGAGACAGGGAATAGGCTATGGCTACACCTTC.

There are many counts of this clonotype. The chain links TRBV20-1 to TRBJ1-6, with 7 bases that match TRBD1. The length of the CDR3 is 14 residues. Per the germline V gene, CDR1 is DFQATT and CDR2 is SNEGSKA (reference sequence). V gave up 3 bases and J gave up 7 bases; unmatched junction bases: 6. The CDR3 sequence is CSASGQARNSPLHF. The CDR3 nucleotides are TGCAGTGCTAGTGGACAGGCCAGGAATTCACCCCTCCACTTT.

The table lists this clonotype with many counts. The genes are TRBV12-3 or TRBV12-4 and TRBJ1-2; D is unresolved. The CDR3 contains 11 residues. V shed 4 bases and J shed 8 bases, with 8 bases lying between them. The CDR3 region is CASSYEDGYTF. CDR3 nucleotide sequence: TGTGCCAGCAGTTATGAGGACGGCTACACCTTC.

This clonotype was seen many times. The rearrangement uses TRBV12-3 or TRBV12-4 and TRBJ2-7; D remains unclear. Trimming pared 3 bases from V and 3 bases from J, leaving 6 bases between. This CDR3 is 12 amino acids long. This CDR3 reads CASSFEIYEQYF. The CDR3, as DNA: TGTGCCAGCAGTTTCGAGATCTACGAGCAGTACTTC.

This clonotype was counted many times. This chain links TRBV19 with TRBJ2-7, with D perhaps TRBD1 or TRBD2 (6 bases each). Trimming removed 3 bases at V and 6 bases at J, with 12 bases between. Germline V gene lookup returns CDR1 LNHDA and CDR2 SQIVND (reference sequence). CDR3 length: 13 amino acids. The CDR3 nucleotides are TGTGCCAGTAGTATGAAATCGGGGGCCGAGCAGTACTTC. This translates into CASSMKSGAEQYF.

This clonotype was detected many times. V and J are TRBV19 and TRBJ1-5, with D maybe TRBD1 (5 bases). V lost 6 bases, J lost 2 bases, and 14 bases lay in between. This CDR3 is 15 amino acids long. CDR1 and CDR2 (germline): LNHDA, SQIVND (reference sequence). The CDR3 spells CASSQNRGGNQPQHF. The CDR3 bases are TGTGCCAGTAGCCAAAACCGGGGGGGCAATCAGCCCCAGCATTTT.

In its sample, this clonotype was seen many times. The chain couples TRBV11-2 to TRBJ2-2, with D perhaps being TRBD1 or TRBD2 (5 bases each). CDR1 and CDR2 from the germline V gene are SGHAT and FQNNGV. The CDR3 is 14 residues long. Trimming stripped 1 base from V and 8 bases from J, with 11 bases between. CDR3 sequence: CASSLGGVEGELFF. The CDR3 bases are TGTGCCAGCAGCTTAGGAGGGGTTGAGGGGGAGCTGTTTTTT.

This clonotype has ten or more counts. This chain connects TRBV18 to TRBJ1-6; the match to TRBD1 covers 9 bases. The CDR3 is 17 residues long. The J segment lost 6 bases and the V segment lost 2 bases, leaving 8 bases of the junction unmatched. Germline V gene sequence: CDR1 KGHSH, CDR2 LQKENI. CDR3 coding DNA: TGTGCCAGCTCACCAGCCACAGGGGGCTCGGGTAATTCACCCCTCCACTTT. Translation gives CASSPATGGSGNSPLHF.

There are many counts of this clonotype. The V and J genes are TRBV9 and TRBJ2-3; no firm D call. The CDR3 runs to 16 residues. From germline, CDR1 is SGDLS and CDR2 YYNGEE. The V and J ends lost 0 bases and 2 bases respectively, with 13 bases between them. This CDR3 reads CASSVARGSLTDTQYF. The CDR3 DNA follows: TGTGCCAGCAGCGTAGCTCGCGGTTCACTCACAGATACGCAGTATTTT.

This clonotype was counted ten times or more. The chain employs TRBV6-5 and TRBJ2-5; 10 nucleotides match TRBD2. The junction had 10 bases not matched to a gene; V was cut back by 2 bases and J by 1 base. CDR1 is MNHEY, CDR2 SVGAGI, per germline. This CDR3 comprises 18 residues. The CDR3 protein is CASSYAPGLAAGQETQYF. CDR3 sequence (DNA): TGTGCCAGCAGTTACGCCCCCGGACTAGCGGCGGGCCAAGAGACCCAGTACTTC.

This clonotype occurred many times. The CDR3 loop reads CSVDLWGSYGYTF. CDR3 nucleotide sequence: TGCAGCGTTGATTTGTGGGGAAGCTATGGCTACACCTTC. This chain joins TRBV29-1 and TRBJ1-2; D gene unclear. Germline V gene data show CDR1 as SQVTM and CDR2 as ANQGSEA. The CDR3 spans 13 residues. Trimming took 3 bases from V and 4 from J, leaving 12 bases between them.

This clonotype was detected many times. This chain joins TRBV7-2 and TRBJ1-1, with D uncertain. This CDR3 is built from 14 residues. The germline gives CDR1 SGHTA, CDR2 FQGNSA. V was shortened by 2 bases and J by 4 bases, with 11 bases between the two germline ends. The CDR3 protein is CASSLTASGTEAFF. The DNA of the CDR3 is TGTGCCAGCAGCTTAACGGCATCGGGCACTGAAGCTTTCTTT.

Many counts were recorded for this clonotype. This chain joins TRBV20-1 and TRBJ2-3, with 9 bases identical to TRBD2. The trim removed 7 bases at V and 4 bases at J, leaving 3 bases unmatched. Germline assignment: CDR1 DFQATT and CDR2 SNEGSKA (reference sequence). The length of the CDR3 is 12 residues. The CDR3, as DNA: TGCAGTGTGCGGGGGGGCCCAGATACGCAGTATTTT. Encoded protein: CSVRGGPDTQYF.

This chain connects TRBV24-1 to TRBJ2-7; D may match TRBD1 or TRBD2 (7 bases each). CDR3 length equals 12 residues. Germline V gene data show CDR1 as KGHDR and CDR2 as SFDVKD. V was pared by 7 bases and J by 5 bases, with 11 bases between. The CDR3 sequence is CATRGGGHEQYF. In DNA, the CDR3 is TGTGCCACCAGGGGAGGGGGCCACGAGCAGTACTTC.

In its sample, this clonotype was seen many times. The J gene is TRBJ2-3, the V gene TRBV20-1; D might be TRBD2 (7 bases). CDR1 is DFQATT and CDR2 is SNEGSKA in the germline V gene (reference sequence). Trimming pared 3 bases from V and 6 bases from J, leaving 22 bases between. The CDR3 extends over 16 amino acids. CDR3 loop: CSASASSGGSVDTQYF. DNA of the CDR3: TGCAGTGCTAGCGCCTCTTCGGGGGGCTCTGTCGATACGCAGTATTTT.

This clonotype was seen at least ten times. This chain connects TRBV30 to TRBJ2-1; no firm D call. CDR1 is GTSNPN, CDR2 SVGIG, per germline (reference sequence). The CDR3 is 13 amino acids. The germline V and J ends were trimmed by 1 base and 7 bases, with 11 bases remaining between them. This CDR3 is CAWSAWVKNEQFF. The CDR3 bases are TGTGCCTGGAGTGCCTGGGTGAAGAATGAGCAGTTCTTC.

This clonotype was counted many times. V gene TRBV5-1 combines with J gene TRBJ1-2; 10 bases are shared with TRBD1. Looked up from germline, CDR1 is SGHRS and CDR2 is YFSETQ. The ends lost 3 bases at V and 8 bases at J; junction bases unmatched: 7. The CDR3 sequence is 14 residues long. The CDR3 DNA follows: TGCGCCAGCAGCTCATCCGGGACAGGGGACGGCTACACCTTC. It translates to CASSSSGTGDGYTF. The full variable domain, with the rest looked up from reference TRBV5-1 and TRBJ1-2, is KAGVTQTPRYLIKTRGQQVTLSCSPISGHRSVSWYQQTPGQGLQFLFEYFSETQRNKGNFPGRFSGRQFSNSRSEMNVSTLELGDSALYLCASSSSGTGDGYTFGSGTRLTVV.